This T cell receptor beta chain is drawn from a study of T cells after yellow fever vaccination. This clonotype came up once. Its specificity is not known. Template-switching 5'RACE yielded the TCR cDNA; a universal primer site and UMIs were added in the process. TCRdb reanalysed the 5' RACE reads using MiXCR and keeps one entry per CDR3 protein. The sample lists roughly 120,000 distinct CDR3 sequences; approximately 8.4% were seen once. After removal of 11 bases from V and 7 bases from J, the junction contained 2 bases not matched to a gene. Looked up from germline, CDR1 is LNHDA and CDR2 is SQIVND (reference sequence). The CDR3 is made up of 12 amino acids. Study-wide findings and caveats: After the booster, 96% of CD4 and 88% of CD8 primary-response clones were re-detected.

This chain connects TRBV19 to TRBJ2-2, with 12 bases that match TRBD1. Sequencing used CD8+ T cells sorted from PBMCs, obtained 45 days after the yellow fever booster vaccination. The TCR sequence derives from a man younger than 40 who received the YFV17D yellow fever vaccine. This chain's CDR3 is CAGTGGSGELFF. DNA for the CDR3: TGTGCCGGGACAGGGGGCAGCGGGGAGCTGTTTTTT.